This TCR beta chain was observed in a study of T cells in Graves' hyperthyroidism and ophthalmopathy. Points from the study as a whole: Peripheral blood also featured most of the thyroid clonotypes expanded above 0.001.

In this sample, this clonotype turned up many times. Its antigen remains unidentified. Trimming pared 5 bases from V and 1 base from J, leaving 13 bases between. Germline V gene lookup returns CDR1 SGHTA and CDR2 FQGTGA. The CDR3 totals 15 residues. Regions amplified from RNA transcripts were the TCR beta CDR3 regions. An initial round of RT-PCR targeting the TCR CDR3 relied on the HTBI primer set. Each CDR3 protein gets one entry after TCRdb re-called the multiplex PCR reads with MiXCR. The sample holds 80,000 to 100,000 distinct CDR3 sequences, about 37% seen once. The chain couples TRBV7-3 to TRBJ2-3; no reliable D call. This receptor was identified in a woman in her thirties with Graves' hyperthyroidism. Sequenced: peripheral blood or thyroid tissue (not recorded which). The CDR3, as DNA: TGTGCCAGCAGCGCCACCGGCCTCCGCACAGATACGCAGTATTTT. It encodes CASSATGLRTDTQYF. Looking up the rest from reference TRBV7-3 and TRBJ2-3 gives the full variable domain: GAGVSQTPSNKVTEKGKYVELRCDPISGHTALYWYRQSLGQGPEFLIYFQGTGAADDSGLPNDRFFAVRPEGSVSTLKIQRTERGDSAVYLCASSATGLRTDTQYFGPGTRLTVL.